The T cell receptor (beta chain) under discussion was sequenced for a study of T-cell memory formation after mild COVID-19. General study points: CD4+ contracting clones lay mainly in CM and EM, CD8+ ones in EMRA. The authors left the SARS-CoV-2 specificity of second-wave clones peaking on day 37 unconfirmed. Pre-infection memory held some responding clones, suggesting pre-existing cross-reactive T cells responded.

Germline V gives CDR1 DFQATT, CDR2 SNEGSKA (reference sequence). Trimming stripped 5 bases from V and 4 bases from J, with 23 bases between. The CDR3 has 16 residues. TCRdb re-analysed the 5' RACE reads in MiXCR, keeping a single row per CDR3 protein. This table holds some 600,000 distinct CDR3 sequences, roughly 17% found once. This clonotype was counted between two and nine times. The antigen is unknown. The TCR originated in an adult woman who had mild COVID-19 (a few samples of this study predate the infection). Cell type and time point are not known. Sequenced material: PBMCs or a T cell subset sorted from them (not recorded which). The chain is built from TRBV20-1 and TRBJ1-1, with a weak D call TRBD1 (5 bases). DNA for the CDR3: TGCAGTGCTGAGACGTTCGGGGGACTCGGGAGCACTGAAGCTTTCTTT. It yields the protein CSAETFGGLGSTEAFF.